The 27 T cell receptor beta chains given below trace back to one sample, sequenced in a study of shared clonotypes between healthy human individuals. Profiling relied on immunoSEQ multiplex PCR, and the TCRdb table lists in-frame clones only, not all of them. The sample has a few million clones; over 85% are singletons. The sequenced material came from naive CD4+ T cells from PBMCs. Subset given: CD45RA+ positively selected. These receptors were obtained from a man aged 18 to 30 in good health. Some clones in this sample may be carry-over from other donors' samples.

V gene TRBV28 combines with J gene TRBJ2-5; no firm D call. From germline, CDR1 is MDHEN and CDR2 SYDVKM. V lost 6 bases, J lost 6 bases, and 11 bases lay in between. The CDR3 length is 12 residues. The DNA of the CDR3 is TGTGCCAGCAGCCTCCGTTTTAAGACCCAGTACTTC. This codes for CASSLRFKTQYF.

As DNA, the CDR3 is TGTGCCAGCAGTTCCGGGACAGGGAGAAATCAGCCCCAGCATTTT. Amino acid sequence: CASSSGTGRNQPQHF. The chain carries TRBV27 and TRBJ1-5; TRBD1 matches 9 bases. Trimming removed 4 bases from V and 4 bases from J; junction bases left unmatched: 5. Looked up from germline, CDR1 is MNHEY and CDR2 is SMNVEV (reference sequence). The CDR3 is 15 amino acids.

The chain is built from TRBV6-5 and TRBJ2-5, with D perhaps matching TRBD1 (5 bases). This CDR3 region has 16 residues. The germline V gene has CDR1 MNHEY and CDR2 SVGAGI. Deletions cut 0 bases from V and 4 bases from J, with 15 bases between. The CDR3 spells CASSYSIGAASETQYF. CDR3 coding DNA: TGTGCCAGCAGTTACTCAATTGGGGCGGCATCAGAGACCCAGTACTTC.

The chain joins TRBV28 to TRBJ2-7; D gene ambiguous. Trimming took off 7 bases at V and 5 bases at J, with 12 bases between the two ends. The CDR3 is 12 residues long. The germline CDR1 and CDR2 sequences are MDHEN and SYDVKM. The CDR3 DNA sequence: TGTGCCAGCACGGCTGGTCTGGACGAGCAGTACTTC. Protein sequence: CASTAGLDEQYF.

To note about this clone: Other DNA sequences in this specimen translate into the identical CDR3. The rearrangement uses TRBV2 and TRBJ2-1; 9 bases fit TRBD1. CDR1 and CDR2 from the germline V gene are SNHLY and FYNNEI. This CDR3 spans 13 amino acids. V lost 6 bases, J lost 4 bases, and 1 base stayed unmatched. The CDR3 DNA sequence: TGTGCCAGCAGCGGGACAGGGTACAATGAGCAGTTCTTC. Translating it yields CASSGTGYNEQFF.

V and J are TRBV4-3 and TRBJ1-1, with D maybe TRBD1 (6 bases). V shed 0 bases and J shed 0 bases, with 8 bases lying between them. The CDR3 extends over 15 amino acids. In germline, CDR1 is LGHNA, CDR2 YSLEER. Written as DNA, the CDR3 is TGCGCCAGCAGCCAAGAAGGGGGGGTGAACACTGAAGCTTTCTTT. Encoded protein: CASSQEGGVNTEAFF.

J is TRBJ2-2 and V is TRBV5-8; D is possibly TRBD1 (5 bases). This CDR3 comprises 15 residues. The ends were cut back, 4 bases at V and 5 bases at J, with 15 bases in the middle. Germline V gene data show CDR1 as SGHTS and CDR2 as YDEGEE. The CDR3 DNA reads TGTGCCAGCAGCAAAGGGGTGGGGTCAACCGGGGAGCTGTTTTTT. Residues: CASSKGVGSTGELFF.

The genes are TRBV7-9 and TRBJ2-7; D remains unclear. The V and J ends lost 1 base and 2 bases respectively, with 15 bases between them. Per the germline V gene, CDR1 is SEHNR and CDR2 is FQNEAQ (reference sequence). The CDR3 contains 16 residues. The CDR3 coding sequence is TGTGCCAGCAGCTTAGATGGACGAGCCCGGGCCTACGAGCAGTACTTC. The encoded protein is CASSLDGRARAYEQYF.

Note on this clone: At one end the junction does not follow the germline gene, possibly because of a read error. This chain uses TRBV11-3 with TRBJ2-7; 9 bases match TRBD1. CDR3 length: 12 residues. Germline V CDR1 and CDR2: SGHNT, YENEEA. The CDR3 coding sequence is TGTGCCAGCAGCGCAGCCGGGACAGGGATAACCTTC. It translates to CASSAAGTGITF.

This clone was detected only once. This chain uses TRBV12-2 with TRBJ2-5; the table names TRBD2, a call not compared with the DNA. TRBV12-2 is a known pseudogene. The CDR3 length is 19 residues. The CDR3 loop is CASRLAPGLAGGKQETQYF. Written as DNA, the CDR3 is TGTGCAAGTCGCTTAGCGCCGGGACTAGCGGGAGGGAAACAAGAGACCCAGTACTTC.

The chain combines TRBV2 with TRBJ2-7; 10 bases are shared with TRBD2. CDR1 is SNHLY and CDR2 is FYNNEI in the germline V gene. The CDR3 contains 16 residues. V lost 9 bases and J lost 6; bases outside the gene matches: 17. This chain's CDR3 is CARGPSGRILVGEQYF. In DNA form, the CDR3 reads TGTGCCAGGGGCCCTAGCGGGAGAATTCTTGTGGGCGAGCAGTACTTC.

The rearrangement joins TRBV19 to TRBJ2-3, with TRBD2 matching 7 bases. The CDR3 is made up of 16 amino acids. The junction had 7 bases not matched to a gene; V was cut back by 3 bases and J by 1 base. CDR1 LNHDA and CDR2 SQIVND come from the germline V gene (reference sequence). The DNA of the CDR3 is TGTGCCAGTAGTATGGGGGGGACCCCGGGCACAGATACGCAGTATTTT. Amino acid sequence: CASSMGGTPGTDTQYF.

The genes are TRBV5-1 and TRBJ1-3; D uncertain. The V end was cut by 2 bases, the J end by 3 bases, with 9 bases between. This CDR3 is built from 14 residues. CDR1 SGHRS and CDR2 YFSETQ come from the germline V gene. The CDR3 is CASSLDNVGNTIYF. CDR3 DNA: TGCGCCAGCAGCTTAGATAATGTTGGAAACACCATATATTTT.

The rearrangement uses TRBV7-2 and TRBJ1-3; no clear D. V dropped 5 bases and J dropped 3 bases, with 11 bases sitting between them. The germline V gene has CDR1 SGHTA and CDR2 FQGNSA. The CDR3 sequence is 14 residues long. CDR3 DNA sequence: TGTGCCAGCAGCGGGCGACGAGGTGGAAACACCATATATTTT. Its protein is CASSGRRGGNTIYF.

The genes are TRBV6-1 and TRBJ2-7; maybe TRBD2 (6 bases). V lost 6 bases and J lost 0, with 15 bases in between. The CDR3 loop spans 15 amino acids. CDR1 and CDR2 from the germline V gene are MNHNS and SASEGT. The CDR3 here is CASSKGGIYSYEQYF. CDR3 nucleotides: TGTGCCAGCAGCAAGGGCGGGATCTACTCCTACGAGCAGTACTTC.

In this sample, this clone turned up once. The V and J genes are TRBV7-9 and TRBJ1-1; TRBD1 matches 8 bases. V trimming: 5 bases; J trimming: 1 base; junction bases outside the gene matches: 6. The germline V gene has CDR1 SEHNR and CDR2 FQNEAQ (reference sequence). The CDR3 is made up of 15 amino acids. CDR3 DNA sequence: TGTGCCAGCAGCGCACGACAGGGGACGAACACTGAAGCTTTCTTT. Translating it yields CASSARQGTNTEAFF. The full variable domain, completed using reference TRBV7-9 and TRBJ1-1, is DTGVSQNPRHKITKRGQNVTFRCDPISEHNRLYWYRQTLGQGPEFLTYFQNEAQLEKSRLLSDRFSAERPKGSFSTLEIQRTEQGDSAMYLCASSARQGTNTEAFFGQGTRLTVV.

Concerning this clone itself: Other DNA sequences in this sample translate to the same CDR3. V gene TRBV5-4 combines with J gene TRBJ1-4; TRBD1 agrees at 7 bases. Looked up from germline, CDR1 is SGHNT and CDR2 is YYREEE (reference sequence). This CDR3 comprises 15 residues. Germline trimming cut 2 bases from V and 0 bases from J; bases unmatched to any gene: 1. CDR3 sequence: CASSFQGATNEKLFF. The CDR3 DNA reads TGTGCCAGCAGCTTCCAGGGGGCAACTAATGAAAAACTGTTTTTT. The full variable domain, rest sourced from reference TRBV5-4 and TRBJ1-4, is ETGVTQSPTHLIKTRGQQVTLRCSSQSGHNTVSWYQQALGQGPQFIFQYYREEENGRGNFPPRFSGLQFPNYSSELNVNALELDDSALYLCASSFQGATNEKLFFGSGTQLSVL.

Points on this clone: This CDR3 is also generated by other DNA sequences in the sample. The chain is built from TRBV7-2 and TRBJ1-2; 10 positions match TRBD1. The V and J ends lost 4 bases and 8 bases, in that order; junction bases with no gene match: 4. The germline gives CDR1 SGHTA, CDR2 FQGNSA. This CDR3 is built from 13 residues. CDR3 residues: CASSSGQGYGYTF. The CDR3 nucleotides read TGTGCCAGCAGCTCGGGACAGGGGTACGGCTACACCTTC.

V usage is TRBV5-1 and J usage is TRBJ2-6; D tentatively fits TRBD1 or TRBD2 (5 bases each). CDR3 length: 17 amino acids. Germline V gene data show CDR1 as SGHRS and CDR2 as YFSETQ. The V and J ends lost 3 bases and 2 bases respectively, with 15 bases between them. Here the CDR3 DNA reads TGCGCCAGCAGCTGGGACCTAGGAGTAGCTGGGGCCAACGTCCTGACTTTC. Amino acids: CASSWDLGVAGANVLTF.

The chain is built from TRBV27 and TRBJ2-7, with 8 bases fitting TRBD2. After removal of 5 bases from V and 3 bases from J, the junction contained 6 bases not matched to a gene. CDR1 and CDR2 from the germline V gene are MNHEY and SMNVEV (reference sequence). The CDR3 covers 14 residues. CDR3 DNA sequence: TGTGCCAGCAGTCGGATAGCGGGGCGCTACGAGCAGTACTTC. It specifies CASSRIAGRYEQYF.

This clone is a singleton in its sample. V gene TRBV5-4 combines with J gene TRBJ2-2; 12 bases are shared with TRBD2. The junction had 9 bases not matched to a gene; V was cut back by 4 bases and J by 2 bases. In germline, CDR1 is SGHNT, CDR2 YYREEE (reference sequence). The CDR3 is made up of 18 amino acids. DNA for the CDR3: TGTGCCAGCAGCGCCTCGGGACTAGCGGGCATTAACACCGGGGAGCTGTTTTTT. Translating it yields CASSASGLAGINTGELFF.

DNA of the CDR3: TGTGCCAGCAGCTTTGGGATCAACGAGCAGTACTTC. It is translated as CASSFGINEQYF. The rearrangement uses TRBV5-4 and TRBJ2-7; D is uncertain. V lost 2 bases, J lost 5 bases, and 8 bases lay in between. Germline V gene sequence: CDR1 SGHNT, CDR2 YYREEE (reference sequence). There are 12 residues in the CDR3. Variable domain in full (rest from reference TRBV5-4 and TRBJ2-7): ETGVTQSPTHLIKTRGQQVTLRCSSQSGHNTVSWYQQALGQGPQFIFQYYREEENGRGNFPPRFSGLQFPNYSSELNVNALELDDSALYLCASSFGINEQYFGPGTRLTVT.

The gene calls are TRBV7-9 and TRBJ2-1, with D perhaps TRBD2 (6 bases). The CDR3 contains 16 residues. Germline CDR1 is SEHNR and CDR2 is FQNEAQ (reference sequence). Trimming pared 4 bases from V and 14 bases from J, leaving 27 bases between. The CDR3 reads CASSSTLSGGHPIEFF. Here the CDR3 DNA reads TGTGCCAGCAGCTCCACCCTCTCCGGGGGTCACCCAATCGAGTTCTTC.

This rearrangement joins TRBV27 to TRBJ2-2; 9 bases are a match to TRBD2. The CDR3 loop spans 17 amino acids. Germline-derived CDR1 and CDR2 are MNHEY and SMNVEV (reference sequence). J lost 3 bases, V lost 7 bases, and 12 bases had no gene match. DNA of the CDR3: TGTGCCAGCAAGGTTCAGCGGGAGGCCTTGGACACCGGGGAGCTGTTTTTT. Its translation is CASKVQREALDTGELFF.

This chain uses TRBV11-3 with TRBJ2-3, with D possibly being TRBD2 (5 bases). V shed 6 bases and J shed 4 bases, with 14 bases lying between them. CDR1 is SGHNT and CDR2 is YENEEA in the germline V gene. The CDR3 extends over 14 amino acids. The CDR3 sequence: CASSYGGQADTQYF. The CDR3 nucleotides are TGTGCCAGCAGTTACGGAGGTCAGGCAGATACGCAGTATTTT.

This chain uses TRBV6-6 with TRBJ1-1, with D possibly TRBD1 on 5 matching bases. Germline V gene sequence: CDR1 MNHNY, CDR2 SVGAGI (reference sequence). The CDR3 length is 16 residues. Trimming cost V 5 bases and J 0 bases, with 16 bases left between them. CDR3: CASSPPRRGLNTEAFF. The CDR3 DNA is TGTGCCAGCAGTCCCCCGAGGAGGGGACTGAACACTGAAGCTTTCTTT.

The genes are TRBV9 and TRBJ2-1, with TRBD2 matching over 10 bases. CDR3 length equals 16 residues. The V gene end was trimmed by 0 bases and the J gene end by 3 bases; junction bases not matched to a gene: 3. Germline loops: CDR1 SGDLS, CDR2 YYNGEE. The DNA of the CDR3 is TGTGCCAGCAGCGTAGATGTAGCGGGGGGCTACAATGAGCAGTTCTTC. Protein product: CASSVDVAGGYNEQFF.